The 7 T cell receptor beta chains below come from one sample, sequenced in a study of graft-versus-host responses after intestinal transplantation. The protocol was immunoSEQ multiplex PCR, while the TCRdb copy is restricted to in-frame clones and leaves out a portion. The sample includes tens of thousands of clones, around 90% of them seen just once. For these receptors, no antigen is known. Here the sequenced sample was unstimulated CD4+ T cells sorted from spleen or lymph node cells, taken before transplant. These TCRs come from a human donor who was the organ donor for an intestinal transplant.

The rearrangement joins TRBV9 to TRBJ2-1; 7 positions agree with TRBD2. V shed 0 bases, J shed 7 bases, and the junction held 7 bases outside the gene matches. Germline V lookup: CDR1 SGDLS, CDR2 YYNGEE. There are 15 residues in the CDR3. Here the CDR3 DNA reads TGTGCCAGCAGCGTAGTGGCGGGAGCCCCTAATGAGCAGTTCTTC. This sequence encodes CASSVVAGAPNEQFF.

The gene calls are TRBV11-2 and TRBJ2-3; TRBD2 might be the D (5 bases). V lost 2 bases to trimming and J lost 0 bases, with 9 bases between them. The length of the CDR3 is 15 residues. Germline CDR1 and CDR2: SGHAT and FQNNGV. CDR3 sequence reads: CASSLRGISTDTQYF. The CDR3 DNA sequence: TGTGCCAGCAGCTTACGAGGGATAAGCACAGATACGCAGTATTTT.

The rearrangement joins TRBV7-2 to TRBJ1-6; perhaps TRBD1 as D (5 bases). Germline CDR1 and CDR2: SGHTA and FQGNSA. The CDR3 totals 16 residues. V was trimmed by 1 base and J by 4 bases, leaving 11 bases between them. CDR3 nucleotides: TGTGCCAGCAGCTTAGAGGGGACGGGTTATAATTCACCCCTCCACTTT. Translation: CASSLEGTGYNSPLHF.

This chain links TRBV6-5 with TRBJ1-5; no clear D gene. Germline V gives CDR1 MNHEY, CDR2 SVGAGI. This CDR3 comprises 15 residues. The V and J ends lost 6 bases and 9 bases respectively, with 21 bases between them. CDR3 sequence: CASSPLQRNRGPQHF. In nucleotides, the CDR3 is TGTGCCAGCAGCCCCCTACAGAGGAACCGGGGGCCCCAGCATTTT.

This clone was found once. The chain's CDR3 is CASNGGLSSYEQYF. The DNA of the CDR3 is TGTGCCAGTAATGGAGGGTTAAGCTCCTACGAGCAGTACTTC. The J gene is TRBJ2-7, the V gene TRBV19, with a possible D match to TRBD2 (6 bases). The CDR3 runs to 14 residues. Germline V gene sequence: CDR1 LNHDA, CDR2 SQIVND (reference sequence). V lost 7 bases and J 0 bases, leaving 13 bases between the germline ends.

The genes are TRBV2 and TRBJ1-2; D unclear. The CDR3 consists of 16 residues. Between the trimmed V and J ends, which lost 1 base and 6 bases, there was a span of 18 bases. Germline V CDR1 and CDR2: SNHLY, FYNNEI. The CDR3 DNA reads as TGTGCCAGCAGTGAAGTCGAGGCTTCGAGGGCCAATGGCTACACCTTC. It is translated as CASSEVEASRANGYTF.

This rearrangement joins TRBV25-1 to TRBJ2-5; 9 bases fit TRBD2. This CDR3 contains 15 residues. Losses at the gene ends were 1 base for V and 3 bases for J; bases not matched to a gene: 3. The germline V gene has CDR1 MGHDK and CDR2 SYGVNS. CDR3 coding DNA: TGTGCCAGCAGTGAATTGGGCGGGAGGGAAGAGACCCAGTACTTC. Its translation is CASSELGGREETQYF. Together with reference TRBV25-1 and TRBJ2-5, the CDR3 gives the full variable domain: EADIYQTPRYLVIGTGKKITLECSQTMGHDKMYWYQQDPGMELHLIHYSYGVNSTEKGDLSSESTVSRIRTEHFPLTLESARPSHTSQYLCASSELGGREETQYFGPGTRLLVL.